This T cell receptor beta chain was identified during a study of blood T cell repertoires in COVID-19. The wider study: Specimens from acute and convalescent COVID-19 originated in the United States, Italy and Spain.

Authors' data handling: Reference gene primer amplification in the assay estimated nucleated cell counts. Clones were sequenced by immunoSEQ multiplex PCR, and TCRdb holds only the in-frame ones, with some missing. From that table come the V and J calls and clone size; the DNA was used to work out D and trimming. This sample carries about 82,000 clones, 85% of them seen once, and the ten largest clones take 15% to 20%. The V gene's germline CDR1 is MDHEN and CDR2 SYDVKM. The V segment lost 6 bases and the J segment 7 bases; nucleotides outside the gene matches: 13. This CDR3 is 16 amino acids long. This clone was counted only a few times.

The sample taken for sequencing was peripheral blood. The genes are TRBV28 and TRBJ1-5; 9 nucleotides line up with TRBD1. The sequence came from a man older than 75 with active or convalescent COVID-19. CDR3 in DNA: TGTGCCAGCAGGTACAGGGGGCTTCGGTTAAAGCAGCCCCAGCATTTT. Residues: CASRYRGLRLKQPQHF.